Listed below are T cell receptor beta chains from one sample, sequenced in a study of T cell changes during pregnancy in multiple sclerosis. TCRdb's copy holds only in-frame clones and misses some; the assay was immunoSEQ multiplex PCR. This sample has under 50,000 clones, with 90% to 95% found just once. Sequencing used CD8+ T cells from peripheral blood mononuclear cells, obtained in the first trimester of pregnancy. The receptor set was obtained from a female donor with multiple sclerosis, enrolled in a pregnancy study. The CDR3 runs from the conserved cysteine through the conserved F or W. Each record gives: CDR3 length, V gene, clone size, J gene, D gene, CDR3 protein, CDR3 DNA. The D gene is left open where the match is weak. Some rows have no size entry. The others give once, few or many, or a class for an expanded clone.

>15|TRBV7-8|once|TRBJ2-3|.
CASSLAGRGTDTQYF
TGTGCCAGCAGCTTAGCCGGCAGGGGAACAGATACGCAGTATTTT
>14|TRBV27|.|TRBJ2-5|TRBD2
CASSTSGTLFAQYF
TGTGCCAGTTCGACTAGCGGGACCCTCTTCGCCCAGTACTTC
>14|TRBV15|.|TRBJ1-2|.
CATSVGIGGATYTF
TGTGCCACCAGCGTTGGAATTGGAGGGGCCACCTACACCTTC
>14|TRBV28|.|TRBJ1-5|.
CAGGQLYSNQPQHF
TGTGCGGGGGGTCAGCTATATAGCAATCAGCCCCAGCATTTT
>14|TRBV4-1|.|TRBJ2-2|.
CASSQGGLGGELFF
TGCGCCAGCAGTCAAGGGGGGCTCGGCGGGGAGCTGTTTTTT
>16|TRBV5-4|.|TRBJ2-2|TRBD2
CASSSLAGANTGELFF
TGTGCCAGCAGTTCTCTAGCGGGGGCGAACACCGGGGAGCTGTTTTTT
>12|TRBV4-1|.|TRBJ2-5|.
CASSNALGIKYF
TGCGCCAGCAGCAACGCCCTCGGGATCAAGTACTTC
>14|TRBV29-1|.|TRBJ1-1|.
CSALNLTMNTEAFF
TGCAGCGCTTTGAATCTCACAATGAACACTGAAGCTTTCTTT
>15|TRBV10-3|.|TRBJ2-7|.
CAISDHDRSPYEQYF
TGTGCCATCAGTGACCACGACAGGAGTCCCTACGAGCAGTACTTC
>16|TRBV9|.|TRBJ2-1|TRBD2
CASSVWTSGRSDEQFF
TGTGCCAGCAGCGTATGGACTAGCGGGAGGTCGGATGAGCAGTTCTTC
>16|TRBV2|.|TRBJ2-3|TRBD2
CASSESRGGSTDTQYF
TGTGCCAGCAGTGAATCACGCGGGGGGAGCACAGATACGCAGTATTTT
>13|TRBV13|.|TRBJ2-5|.
CASSLTPQETQYF
TGTGCCAGCAGCCTGACACCACAAGAGACCCAGTACTTC
>16|TRBV5-6|.|TRBJ1-4|.
CASSPGREGTVEKLFF
TGTGCCAGCAGCCCCGGGAGGGAGGGGACGGTAGAAAAACTGTTTTTT
>16|TRBV6-6|.|TRBJ2-7|TRBD2
CASSYATLAGAYEQYF
TGTGCCAGCAGTTACGCAACTCTAGCGGGAGCCTACGAGCAGTACTTC
>15|TRBV6-1|.|TRBJ1-5|TRBD1
CASSATGISNQPQHF
TGTGCCAGCAGCGCGACAGGGATTAGCAATCAGCCCCAGCATTTT
>17|TRBV6-1|.|TRBJ2-1|TRBD2
CASSDLSLAGGLGEQFF
TGTGCCAGCAGTGATCTTTCCCTAGCGGGGGGGCTCGGTGAGCAGTTCTTC
>14|TRBV27|.|TRBJ2-7|TRBD1
CASSSGTGIYEQYF
TGTGCCAGCAGTTCTGGGACAGGGATATACGAGCAGTACTTC
>17|TRBV27|.|TRBJ2-3|TRBD1
CASSLRPIGTETDTQYF
TGTGCCAGCAGTTTACGCCCCATTGGGACAGAAACAGATACGCAGTATTTT
>13|TRBV14|once|TRBJ1-1|.
CASSQYRNTEAFF
TGTGCCAGCAGCCAATACAGGAACACTGAAGCTTTCTTT
>14|TRBV13|.|TRBJ2-1|TRBD2
CASRTSGSHNEQFF
TGTGCCAGCCGAACTAGCGGGAGCCACAATGAGCAGTTCTTC
>15|TRBV7-2|.|TRBJ1-2|TRBD1
CASSLLRGPSYGYTF
TGTGCCAGCAGCTTACTTAGGGGGCCTTCTTATGGCTACACCTTC
>14|TRBV18|.|TRBJ1-4|TRBD1
CASTRTGRDEKLFF
TGTGCCAGCACCCGGACAGGGAGAGATGAAAAACTGTTTTTT
>15|TRBV7-9|.|TRBJ2-7|TRBD2
CASSSLLAGVYEQYF
TGTGCCAGCAGCTCTCTCCTAGCGGGTGTTTACGAGCAGTACTTC
>13|TRBV13|.|TRBJ1-3|.
CASSSFSGNTIYF
TGTGCCAGCAGCTCCTTCTCTGGAAACACCATATATTTT
>14|TRBV5-4|once|TRBJ2-2|.
CASSLEASTGELFF
TGTGCCAGCAGCTTGGAAGCGAGCACCGGGGAGCTGTTTTTT
>17|TRBV13|.|TRBJ2-1|.
CASSLGLGSSSYNEQFF
TGTGCCAGCAGCTTAGGCCTAGGCAGCAGCTCCTACAATGAGCAGTTCTTC
>15|TRBV5-1|.|TRBJ1-2|TRBD1
CASSDAGTGAYGYTF
TGCGCCAGCAGCGATGCCGGGACAGGGGCCTATGGCTACACCTTC
>15|TRBV2|.|TRBJ2-7|TRBD2
CASSEERGGSYEQYF
TGTGCCAGCAGTGAGGAGCGGGGGGGCTCCTACGAGCAGTACTTC
>15|TRBV5-1|.|TRBJ1-1|TRBD1
CASSWTGGRDTEAFF
TGCGCCAGCAGCTGGACAGGGGGGAGGGACACTGAAGCTTTCTTT
>14|TRBV5-1|.|TRBJ1-1|.
CASSFGGPWTEAFF
TGCGCCAGCAGCTTCGGGGGGCCATGGACTGAAGCTTTCTTT
>15|TRBV9|once|TRBJ2-3|TRBD2
CASSVEAGSTDTQYF
TGTGCCAGCAGCGTAGAAGCGGGGAGCACAGATACGCAGTATTTT
>16|TRBV4-1|.|TRBJ1-1|.
CASSQQGLSANTEAFF
TGCGCCAGCAGCCAACAGGGATTATCGGCTAACACTGAAGCTTTCTTT
>14|TRBV11-2|.|TRBJ2-7|TRBD1
CASSLGTGSYEQYF
TGTGCCAGCAGCTTAGGGACAGGGTCCTACGAGCAGTACTTC
>16|TRBV9|.|TRBJ2-5|TRBD2
CASSVLAGETQETQYF
TGTGCCAGCAGCGTACTAGCGGGGGAGACCCAAGAGACCCAGTACTTC
>15|TRBV4-1|.|TRBJ2-5|.
CASSQVGGIAETQYF
TGCGCCAGCAGCCAAGTTGGAGGGATTGCAGAGACCCAGTACTTC
>15|TRBV13|.|TRBJ1-1|.
CASSSADRSDTEAFF
TGTGCCAGCAGCTCAGCCGACAGGTCGGACACTGAAGCTTTCTTT
>17|TRBV28|.|TRBJ1-4|TRBD1
CASSAWDSGSTNEKLFF
TGTGCCAGCAGTGCCTGGGACAGCGGGTCAACTAATGAAAAACTGTTTTTT
>13|TRBV29-1|.|TRBJ2-1|.
CSVEDQGGSEQFF
TGCAGCGTTGAAGATCAGGGAGGAAGTGAGCAGTTCTTC
>17|TRBV5-1|.|TRBJ1-2|.
CASSLSFSDTGYYGYTF
TGCGCCAGCAGCTTGTCGTTCTCGGATACAGGGTACTATGGCTACACCTTC
>10|TRBV29-1|.|TRBJ2-1|.
CSVGSREQFF
TGCAGCGTTGGGAGCCGTGAGCAGTTCTTC
>15|TRBV7-2|.|TRBJ2-1|TRBD2
CASRLAGAPYNEQFF
TGTGCCAGCAGACTAGCGGGAGCCCCCTACAATGAGCAGTTCTTC